This T cell receptor beta chain came from a study of CD4 and CD8 cells across lung adenocarcinoma regions. From the PCR reads, TCRdb called clonotypes with MiXCR, one entry per CDR3 protein. Counted here are approximately 10,000 distinct CDR3 sequences, approximately 50% occurring once; the ten biggest clones make up about 87%. Germline-derived CDR1 and CDR2 are SGHTA and FQGNSA. There are 12 residues in the CDR3. Trimming left V 3 bases short and J 12 bases short, with 12 bases between. J is TRBJ2-1 and V is TRBV7-2; perhaps TRBD2 as D (5 bases). The sequence derives from a male donor with lung adenocarcinoma. The CD4 and CD8 labels of this study may be unreliable. The sample comprised CD8+ T cells from the margin of a lung tumor. For the CDR3, the DNA is TGTGCCAGCAGCTTCCCGGGGAGTGTGCAGTTCTTC. As protein: CASSFPGSVQFF.